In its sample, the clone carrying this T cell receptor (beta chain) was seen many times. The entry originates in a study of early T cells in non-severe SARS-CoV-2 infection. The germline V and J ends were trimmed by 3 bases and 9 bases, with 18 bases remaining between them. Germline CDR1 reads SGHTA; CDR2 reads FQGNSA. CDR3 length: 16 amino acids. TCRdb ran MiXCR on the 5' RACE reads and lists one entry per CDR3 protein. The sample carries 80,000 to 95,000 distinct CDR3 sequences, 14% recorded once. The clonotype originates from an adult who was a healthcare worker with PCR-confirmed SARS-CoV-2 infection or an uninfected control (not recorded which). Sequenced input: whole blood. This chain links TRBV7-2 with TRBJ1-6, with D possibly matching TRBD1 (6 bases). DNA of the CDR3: TGTGCCAGCAGCTTTGGACAGCCGGGCGGCGGTTCACCCCTCCACTTT. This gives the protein CASSFGQPGGGSPLHF.